This T cell receptor (beta chain) derives from a study of blood T cells in healthy people across ages. Study-level information: There was about one barcoded beta molecule captured by template switching per two T cells. Findings and caveats of the study: A greater number of naive CD4+ cells and higher diversity distinguished long-lived donors from aged donors. The diversity estimates, figures obtained from one million T cells, were considered underestimates.

Sample-barcoded 5' priming and a J-beta primer mix drove a second PCR of 7 to 11 cycles. TCRdb re-derived calls from the 5' RACE reads in MiXCR, one entry per CDR3 protein. The sample has about 1.6 million distinct CDR3 sequences, around 35% seen once. To note about this clonotype: Antigen: not known.

Germline loops: CDR1 SEHNR, CDR2 FQNEAQ (reference sequence). CDR3 size: 16 residues. V shed 5 bases and J 4 bases; nucleotides not matched to a gene: 12. The origin of this receptor is a woman under 40 in good health. This rearrangement joins TRBV7-9 to TRBJ2-7; 9 bases agree with TRBD2. The sequencing input was blood. The CDR3 sequence is CASSPLAGPNSYEQYF. The CDR3, as DNA: TGTGCCAGCAGCCCCCTAGCGGGGCCGAACTCTTACGAGCAGTACTTC.